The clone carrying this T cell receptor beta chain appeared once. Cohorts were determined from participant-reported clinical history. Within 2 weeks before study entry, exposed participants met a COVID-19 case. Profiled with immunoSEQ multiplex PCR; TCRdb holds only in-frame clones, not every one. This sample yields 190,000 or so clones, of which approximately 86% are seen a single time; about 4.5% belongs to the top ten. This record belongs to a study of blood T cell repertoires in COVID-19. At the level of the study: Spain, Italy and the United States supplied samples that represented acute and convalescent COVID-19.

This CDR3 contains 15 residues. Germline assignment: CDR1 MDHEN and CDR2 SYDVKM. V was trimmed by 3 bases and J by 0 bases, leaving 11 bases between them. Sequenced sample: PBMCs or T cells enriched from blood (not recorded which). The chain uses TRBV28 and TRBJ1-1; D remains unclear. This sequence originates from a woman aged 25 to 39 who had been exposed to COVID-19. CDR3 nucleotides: TGTGCCAGCAGTTTCCGCTCAACGGTGAACACTGAAGCTTTCTTT. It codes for CASSFRSTVNTEAFF.